This TCR beta chain was obtained from a study of blood T cell repertoires in COVID-19. As for the study in general: Cohort 3 recovery required two negative PCRs, clearance, or symptom resolution. The study drew acute and convalescent COVID-19 samples from the United States, Italy and Spain. Sources were T cells, B-cell-depleted T cells, or PBMCs; the material itself was cDNA or gDNA.

CDR1 and CDR2 from the germline V gene are MNHEY and SMNVEV (reference sequence). The CDR3 spans 13 residues. The V segment lost 5 bases and the J segment 12 bases; nucleotides outside the gene matches: 5. Original data processing: Amplification from reference gene primers served as the basis for estimated nucleated cell counts. Data came from immunoSEQ multiplex PCR; TCRdb stores just in-frame clones and leaves some out. The V and J calls and clone size were taken over from that table, and D and trimming were inferred from the DNA. Here the sample spans 200,000 to 250,000 clones, around 86% being singletons.

Sequencing was carried out using PBMCs or T cells enriched from blood (not recorded which). This TCR derives from a young man in a cohort exposed to, infected with or recovered from COVID-19 (not recorded which). The chain uses TRBV27 and TRBJ2-7; TRBD2 matches 15 bases. This CDR3 is CASSGGLAGGPYF. The CDR3 DNA reads TGTGCCAGCAGTGGGGGACTAGCGGGAGGTCCGTACTTC.